This entry lists 6 T cell receptor beta chains sequenced from one sample in a study of CD8+CD57+ T cells in acquired aplastic anemia. CDR3 and TCR beta VDJ profiling relied on a genomic DNA template. Using its own MiXCR run on the reads, TCRdb lists one record per CDR3 protein. Among about 210,000 distinct CDR3 sequences listed, almost 35% were seen once. What was sequenced was sorted CD4+, CD8+, or CD8+CD57+ T cells (not recorded which) from PBMCs. These receptor sequences come from a human donor in good health, serving as a control.

The CDR3 here is CASSQVGAGGEKLFF. CDR3 DNA sequence: TGTGCCAGCAGCCAGGTGGGGGCGGGAGGTGAAAAACTGTTTTTT. The chain couples TRBV11-1 to TRBJ1-4; D might be TRBD1 (6 bases). The V end lost 5 bases, the J end lost 7 bases, and 17 bases lay between the germline ends. Germline CDR1 and CDR2: SGHAT and FQDESV (reference sequence). The CDR3 runs 15 residues.

This clonotype was observed a few times. The chain recombines TRBV13 with TRBJ1-2; D is uncertain. Germline values: CDR1 PRHDT, CDR2 FYEKMQ (reference sequence). V was clipped by 1 base and J by 3 bases, with 9 bases between them. This CDR3 is built from 14 residues. This CDR3 reads CASSLAQDYYGYTF. CDR3 in DNA: TGTGCCAGCAGCTTAGCCCAGGATTACTATGGCTACACCTTC.

The chain recombines TRBV20-1 with TRBJ2-7; a weak D match, TRBD2 (6 bases). The ends were cut back, 6 bases at V and 2 bases at J, with 17 bases in the middle. In germline, CDR1 is DFQATT, CDR2 SNEGSKA (reference sequence). The CDR3 is 14 amino acids. The CDR3 here is CSAPSGVSTYEQYF. The CDR3 DNA is TGCAGTGCACCTTCGGGGGTCTCAACCTACGAGCAGTACTTC.

This clonotype was recorded many times. The chain has TRBV2 and TRBJ2-7; possible D gene TRBD1, 6 bases. Germline CDR1 and CDR2: SNHLY and FYNNEI. The CDR3 loop spans 12 amino acids. V was clipped by 2 bases and J by 4 bases, with 6 bases between them. DNA of the CDR3: TGTGCCAGCAGTGAAAGGGGGTACGAGCAGTACTTC. Translating gives CASSERGYEQYF.

The sample holds one count of this clonotype. A much more abundant neighbour one base away suggests this may be a read error. The gene calls are TRBV20-1 and TRBJ2-1; D not certain. The CDR3 loop spans 14 amino acids. V was clipped by 3 bases and J by 10 bases, with 19 bases between them. Germline CDR1 reads DFQATT; CDR2 reads SNEGSKA (reference sequence). The CDR3 region is CSASADRLFYEQFF. The DNA of the CDR3 is TGCAGTGCTAGCGCCGATCGGCTCTTCTACGAGCAGTTCTTC.

Note on this clonotype: At one of its ends the junction is not consistent with the germline gene, which may arise from a read error. The chain employs TRBV10-3 and TRBJ1-2; the D gene is possibly TRBD1 (6 bases). This CDR3 region has 18 residues. Germline V gene data show CDR1 as ENHRY and CDR2 as SYGVKD. In nucleotides, the CDR3 is TGTGCCATCGGTGAATCTTACCGTGACAGGAGTCCTAACTATGGCTACACCTTC. Translated: CAIGESYRDRSPNYGYTF.